The T cell receptor beta chain described here comes from a study of beta chain features in type 1 diabetes. This clone was picked up a small number of times. Its antigen is not identified. Since all of the isolated RNA was reverse transcribed, expressed TCRB transcripts were what got sequenced. The repertoire was sequenced with immunoSEQ multiplex PCR; TCRdb's copy has only in-frame clones and lacks some. This sample has more than 300,000 clones; about 15% occur once, and the top ten carry 0.019%. Findings of the study overall: PCR, the amplification step, might favor shorter templates, equally in patients and controls. Type 1 diabetes patients had moderately but significantly shorter TCRB CDR3s in all four CD4+ subsets. Over-representation of high TCR-expressing cells was a possible consequence of cDNA sequencing. Relative to healthy donors, patients appeared to have naive, central memory and Treg TCRB repertoires that were more similar.

Sequencing was carried out using naive CD4+ T cells from blood. The origin of this receptor is a woman aged 18-30 years in good health.

CDR3 sequence (DNA): TGTGCCAGTAGAGGACAGGGAGGACAGCCCCAGCATTTT. Translation: CASRGQGGQPQHF. The chain recombines TRBV2 with TRBJ1-5; 8 bases are shared with TRBD1. J was trimmed by 7 bases and V by 9 bases; bases with no gene match: 8. CDR1 and CDR2 from the germline V gene are SNHLY and FYNNEI. The CDR3 runs to 13 residues.